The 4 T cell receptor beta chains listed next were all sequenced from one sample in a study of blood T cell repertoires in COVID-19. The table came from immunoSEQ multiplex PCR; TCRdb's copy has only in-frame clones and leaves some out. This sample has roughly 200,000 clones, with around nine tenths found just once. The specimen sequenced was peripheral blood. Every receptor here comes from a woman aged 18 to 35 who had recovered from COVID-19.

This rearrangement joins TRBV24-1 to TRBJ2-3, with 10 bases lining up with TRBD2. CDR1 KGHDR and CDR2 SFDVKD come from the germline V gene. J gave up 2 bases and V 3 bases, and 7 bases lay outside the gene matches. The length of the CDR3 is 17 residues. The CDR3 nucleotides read TGTGCCACCAGTGATACATGGACTAGCGGAGCCACAGATACGCAGTATTTT. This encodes CATSDTWTSGATDTQYF.

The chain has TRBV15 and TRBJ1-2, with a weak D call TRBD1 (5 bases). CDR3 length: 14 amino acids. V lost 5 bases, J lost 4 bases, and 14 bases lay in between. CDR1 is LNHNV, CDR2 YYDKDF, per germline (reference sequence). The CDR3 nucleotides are TGTGCCACCAGCGAAGGGGCTCGAAGCTATGGCTACACCTTC. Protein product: CATSEGARSYGYTF.

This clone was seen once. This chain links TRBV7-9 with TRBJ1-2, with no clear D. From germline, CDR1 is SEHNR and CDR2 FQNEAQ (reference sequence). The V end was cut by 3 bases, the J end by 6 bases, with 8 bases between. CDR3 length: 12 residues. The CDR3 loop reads CASSLNGNGYTF. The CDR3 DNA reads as TGTGCCAGCAGCTTGAACGGGAATGGCTACACCTTC.

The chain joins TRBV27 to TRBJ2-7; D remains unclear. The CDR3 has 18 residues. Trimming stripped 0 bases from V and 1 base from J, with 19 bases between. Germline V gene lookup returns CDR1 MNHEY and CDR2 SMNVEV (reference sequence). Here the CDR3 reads CASSLSVDRRTLSYEQYF. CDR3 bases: TGTGCCAGCAGTTTATCGGTGGATCGGAGAACCTTATCCTACGAGCAGTACTTC.